The 30 T cell receptor beta chains below come from one sample, sequenced in a study of glioma-infiltrating T cells after dendritic cell vaccination. Sequencing used immunoSEQ multiplex PCR; TCRdb keeps in-frame clones, though not all of them. The table lists about 95,000 clones, over 75% of them singletons. Specimen: blood, collected before dendritic cell vaccination. These receptors were obtained from a human donor with glioblastoma.

CDR3 sequence (DNA): TGTGCCAGCACCTCCGGACAGACGAACACCGGGGAGCTGTTTTTT. Protein sequence: CASTSGQTNTGELFF. V usage is TRBV2 and J usage is TRBJ2-2; D possibly corresponds to TRBD1 (6 bases). This CDR3 is 15 amino acids long. The V and J ends lost 7 bases and 0 bases respectively, with 12 bases between them. Germline V CDR1 and CDR2: SNHLY, FYNNEI.

The chain joins TRBV5-1 to TRBJ2-6; D not resolved. The CDR3 is 14 amino acids. CDR1 is SGHRS and CDR2 is YFSETQ in the germline V gene. V lost 0 bases and J lost 3, with 4 bases in between. CDR3 in DNA: TGCGCCAGCAGCTTGGTAATTGGGGCCAACGTCCTGACTTTC. Its protein product is CASSLVIGANVLTF.

This clone showed up just once. The chain has TRBV5-4 and TRBJ1-1, with 10 bases matching TRBD1. The V segment lost 4 bases and the J segment 8 bases; nucleotides outside the gene matches: 11. Germline-derived CDR1 and CDR2 are SGHNT and YYREEE (reference sequence). The length of the CDR3 is 15 residues. The CDR3 nucleotides read TGTGCCAGCAGCGCAGCCGGGACAGGGGTCACAGAAGCTTTCTTT. It is translated as CASSAAGTGVTEAFF.

The chain links TRBV19 to TRBJ1-1; D is undetermined. Trimming shortened V by 1 base and J by 3 bases, and 6 bases separated the two germline ends. Germline values: CDR1 LNHDA, CDR2 SQIVND (reference sequence). CDR3 length equals 13 residues. The CDR3, as DNA: TGTGCCAGTAGTATAGTACGGTACACTGAAGCTTTCTTT. It is translated as CASSIVRYTEAFF.

This clone showed up just once. The genes are TRBV27 and TRBJ2-3, with TRBD2 identical over 8 bases. The germline V gene encodes CDR1 MNHEY and CDR2 SMNVEV (reference sequence). V lost 3 bases and J lost 2; bases outside the gene matches: 13. CDR3 size: 18 residues. CDR3 amino acids: CASSFLLRRGGNTDTQYF. In DNA form, the CDR3 reads TGTGCCAGCAGTTTCCTCCTTCGCCGGGGGGGGAACACAGATACGCAGTATTTT.

The chain couples TRBV7-8 to TRBJ1-5; D is unclear. The CDR3 has 16 residues. Germline values: CDR1 SGHVS, CDR2 FQNEAQ. V lost 1 base, J lost 2 bases, and 12 bases lay in between. The CDR3 DNA follows: TGTGCCAGCAGCTTAGGCCCCCCGGTGGGCAATCAGCCCCAGCATTTT. The encoded protein is CASSLGPPVGNQPQHF.

This rearrangement joins TRBV7-9 to TRBJ1-4, with D possibly TRBD1 on 6 matching bases. V was trimmed by 2 bases and J by 7 bases, leaving 11 bases between them. Germline-derived CDR1 and CDR2 are SEHNR and FQNEAQ (reference sequence). This CDR3 spans 14 amino acids. Here the CDR3 reads CASSLQGSGEKLFF. CDR3 sequence (DNA): TGTGCCAGCAGCTTACAGGGGTCGGGTGAAAAACTGTTTTTT.

This rearrangement joins TRBV6-6 to TRBJ2-3, with 8 positions matching TRBD2. The germline V gene has CDR1 MNHNY and CDR2 SVGAGI (reference sequence). The CDR3 sequence is 15 residues long. J was trimmed by 1 base and V by 6 bases; bases with no gene match: 6. CDR3 coding DNA: TGTGCCAGCAGATTTAGCGGGGCTGGCACAGATACGCAGTATTTT. It yields the protein CASRFSGAGTDTQYF.

V gene TRBV11-2 combines with J gene TRBJ2-7; no clear D gene. The CDR3 has 13 amino acids. The germline gives CDR1 SGHAT, CDR2 FQNNGV. Deletions cut 2 bases from V and 5 bases from J, with 10 bases between. The CDR3 here is CASSLRVLDEQYF. CDR3 in DNA: TGTGCCAGCAGCTTACGGGTGCTAGACGAGCAGTACTTC.

CDR3 sequence reads: CASSSASETGAYGYTF. The CDR3 coding sequence is TGTGCCAGCAGCTCAGCCAGTGAGACAGGGGCCTATGGCTACACCTTC. The rearrangement joins TRBV11-3 to TRBJ1-2; 8 nucleotides align to TRBD1. CDR3 length equals 16 residues. Per the germline V gene, CDR1 is SGHNT and CDR2 is YENEEA. V was pared by 4 bases and J by 4 bases, with 11 bases of the junction left unmatched.

The CDR3 protein is CASSNYGELFF. The CDR3 DNA reads TGTGCCAGTAGTAATTACGGGGAGCTGTTTTTT. This sequence joins TRBV19 and TRBJ2-2; D not resolved. V lost 4 bases, J lost 7 bases, and 4 bases lay in between. Per the germline V gene, CDR1 is LNHDA and CDR2 is SQIVND (reference sequence). This CDR3 comprises 11 residues.

The V gene is TRBV13, the J gene TRBJ2-7; 9 bases align to TRBD1. V was pared by 5 bases and J by 2 bases, with 4 bases of the junction left unmatched. CDR1 PRHDT and CDR2 FYEKMQ come from the germline V gene (reference sequence). This CDR3 has 14 residues. CDR3 DNA: TGTGCCAGCAGCGAAGGGACAGGGACCTACGAGCAGTACTTC. Amino acids: CASSEGTGTYEQYF.

The chain is built from TRBV19 and TRBJ1-5, with 8 bases lining up with TRBD1. J was trimmed by 2 bases and V by 7 bases; bases with no gene match: 4. This CDR3 region has 14 residues. Germline CDR1 is LNHDA and CDR2 is SQIVND (reference sequence). As DNA, the CDR3 is TGTGCCAGTACCTCGGGACAGGGCAATCAGCCCCAGCATTTT. Protein product: CASTSGQGNQPQHF.

This chain joins TRBV4-2 and TRBJ2-3, with D unclear. V was shortened by 0 bases and J by 4 bases, with 11 bases between the two germline ends. The CDR3 sequence is 15 residues long. Per germline, CDR1 LGHNA and CDR2 YNFKEQ. CDR3 sequence: CASSQDGVQADTQYF. The CDR3 DNA sequence: TGTGCCAGCAGCCAAGACGGAGTACAAGCAGATACGCAGTATTTT.

The V call is TRBV7-3, the J call TRBJ2-2, with TRBD2 matching 11 bases. The V gene's germline CDR1 is SGHTA and CDR2 FQGTGA. The CDR3 covers 14 residues. Trimming cost V 5 bases and J 8 bases; bases outside gene matches: 4. CDR3 region: CASSPLAGGGELFF. DNA for the CDR3: TGTGCCAGCAGCCCTCTAGCGGGAGGAGGGGAGCTGTTTTTT.

The chain employs TRBV5-1 and TRBJ2-2, with D unresolved. This CDR3 is built from 15 residues. The V gene lost 0 bases and the J gene lost 1 base, with 7 bases spanning the gap. Germline assignment: CDR1 SGHRS and CDR2 YFSETQ. The CDR3: CASSLGARNTGELFF. CDR3 nucleotides: TGCGCCAGCAGCTTGGGGGCCAGGAACACCGGGGAGCTGTTTTTT.

The V gene is TRBV21-1, the J gene TRBJ2-5; the table calls TRBD2, which could not be checked here. TRBV21-1 is a pseudogene locus. CDR3 length: 20 amino acids. The CDR3: CASSKEARGRLAGIEETQYF. The CDR3 nucleotides are TGTGCCAGCAGCAAAGAGGCCAGGGGGCGGCTAGCGGGGATAGAAGAGACCCAGTACTTC.

V is TRBV18 and J is TRBJ2-3; 7 bases are a match to TRBD2. Germline V gene sequence: CDR1 KGHSH, CDR2 LQKENI. CDR3 length: 16 residues. With 0 bases clipped from V and 1 base from J, the junction kept 4 bases outside the gene matches. This CDR3 reads CASSPPPSGRTDTQYF. The CDR3 DNA follows: TGTGCCAGCTCACCACCGCCTAGCGGACGCACAGATACGCAGTATTTT. The complete variable domain, with remaining parts taken from reference TRBV18 and TRBJ2-3, reads NAGVMQNPRHLVRRRGQEARLRCSPMKGHSHVYWYRQLPEEGLKFMVYLQKENIIDESGMPKERFSAEFPKEGPSILRIQQVVRGDSAAYFCASSPPPSGRTDTQYFGPGTRLTVL.

The V call is TRBV27, the J call TRBJ1-1; unclear D gene. The CDR3 consists of 14 residues. Trimming shortened V by 6 bases and J by 1 base, and 12 bases separated the two germline ends. CDR1 and CDR2 from the germline V gene are MNHEY and SMNVEV (reference sequence). The CDR3: CASSPHPGNTEAFF. The CDR3 DNA is TGTGCCAGCAGCCCACACCCAGGGAACACTGAAGCTTTCTTT.

The J gene is TRBJ1-1, the V gene TRBV6-1; D gene uncertain. CDR3 length: 13 residues. Trimming removed 5 bases from V and 0 bases from J, with 7 bases in between. Germline V gives CDR1 MNHNS, CDR2 SASEGT. DNA for the CDR3: TGTGCCAGCAGTAACAGCCTGAACACTGAAGCTTTCTTT. Its protein is CASSNSLNTEAFF.

The V gene is TRBV30, the J gene TRBJ2-3, with D uncertain. The germline V gene encodes CDR1 GTSNPN and CDR2 SVGIG (reference sequence). V was shortened by 3 bases and J by 2 bases, with 9 bases between the two germline ends. This CDR3 region has 13 residues. The DNA of the CDR3 is TGTGCCTGGAGATATCCCTTCACAGATACGCAGTATTTT. Residues: CAWRYPFTDTQYF.

The rearrangement links TRBV6-6 to TRBJ1-2; a weak D match, TRBD1 (5 bases). The CDR3 contains 13 residues. The V end lost 5 bases, the J end lost 4 bases, and 11 bases lay between the germline ends. From germline, CDR1 is MNHNY and CDR2 SVGAGI (reference sequence). CDR3 region: CASSPGNSYGYTF. In nucleotides, the CDR3 is TGTGCCAGCAGTCCAGGGAATTCCTATGGCTACACCTTC.

This chain joins TRBV6-5 and TRBJ1-1, with D possibly being TRBD1 (5 bases). There are 13 residues in the CDR3. The germline CDR1 and CDR2 sequences are MNHEY and SVGAGI. V was cut by 5 bases and J by 5 bases, with 12 bases left in between. The CDR3 region is CASSEIGETEAFF. The CDR3 DNA sequence: TGTGCCAGCAGTGAAATAGGGGAAACTGAAGCTTTCTTT.

The genes are TRBV7-3 and TRBJ2-2, with TRBD1 matching over 9 bases. The junction had 2 bases not matched to a gene; V was cut back by 1 base and J by 8 bases. This CDR3 has 14 amino acids. Germline lookup yields CDR1 SGHTA and CDR2 FQGTGA. CDR3 sequence reads: CASSLIQGAGELFF. The CDR3 DNA follows: TGTGCCAGCAGCTTAATACAGGGGGCAGGGGAGCTGTTTTTT.

This clone was seen just once. The chain carries TRBV30 and TRBJ2-3, with a weak D call TRBD2 (5 bases). CDR1 is GTSNPN, CDR2 SVGIG, per germline (reference sequence). There are 12 residues in the CDR3. Trimming stripped 5 bases from V and 4 bases from J, with 10 bases between. In nucleotides, the CDR3 is TGTGCCTGGGGAGGAGCCGCAGATACGCAGTATTTT. Residues: CAWGGAADTQYF.

The chain has TRBV18 and TRBJ1-2; TRBD1 is a possible D gene (6 bases). The ends were cut back, 6 bases at V and 1 base at J, with 9 bases in the middle. The V gene's germline CDR1 is KGHSH and CDR2 LQKENI. This CDR3 contains 13 residues. CDR3 DNA sequence: TGTGCCAGCTCCTCGGACAGTAACTATGGCTACACCTTC. Encoded protein: CASSSDSNYGYTF.

The genes are TRBV7-2 and TRBJ2-7, with a possible D match to TRBD2 (5 bases). V was pared by 5 bases and J by 3 bases, with 17 bases between. The V gene's germline CDR1 is SGHTA and CDR2 FQGNSA. CDR3 length: 15 amino acids. This chain's CDR3 is CASSPSRVERYEQYF. The CDR3 DNA reads as TGTGCCAGCAGCCCCTCGAGGGTGGAGCGCTACGAGCAGTACTTC.

The rearrangement links TRBV29-1 to TRBJ2-2; 8 bases map to TRBD2. The CDR3 runs to 13 residues. From germline, CDR1 is SQVTM and CDR2 ANQGSEA. With 5 bases clipped from V and 3 bases from J, the junction kept 2 bases outside the gene matches. CDR3 residues: CSVPGLDTGELFF. Here the CDR3 DNA reads TGCAGCGTTCCGGGACTAGACACCGGGGAGCTGTTTTTT.

CDR3 protein: CASSIRGSSGNTIYF. The CDR3 DNA reads as TGTGCCAGTAGTATAAGGGGAAGCTCTGGAAACACCATATATTTT. V usage is TRBV19 and J usage is TRBJ1-3, with D perhaps TRBD1 (5 bases). Trimming removed 2 bases at V and 0 bases at J, with 8 bases between. In germline, CDR1 is LNHDA, CDR2 SQIVND (reference sequence). CDR3 length equals 15 residues.

The chain recombines TRBV11-2 with TRBJ2-3; 10 bases align to TRBD2. Germline V gives CDR1 SGHAT, CDR2 FQNNGV. The CDR3 totals 16 residues. The trim removed 3 bases at V and 3 bases at J, leaving 6 bases unmatched. The CDR3 nucleotides are TGTGCCAGCAGCTTGGCCGGGACTAGCGAGACAGATACGCAGTATTTT. This translates into CASSLAGTSETDTQYF.